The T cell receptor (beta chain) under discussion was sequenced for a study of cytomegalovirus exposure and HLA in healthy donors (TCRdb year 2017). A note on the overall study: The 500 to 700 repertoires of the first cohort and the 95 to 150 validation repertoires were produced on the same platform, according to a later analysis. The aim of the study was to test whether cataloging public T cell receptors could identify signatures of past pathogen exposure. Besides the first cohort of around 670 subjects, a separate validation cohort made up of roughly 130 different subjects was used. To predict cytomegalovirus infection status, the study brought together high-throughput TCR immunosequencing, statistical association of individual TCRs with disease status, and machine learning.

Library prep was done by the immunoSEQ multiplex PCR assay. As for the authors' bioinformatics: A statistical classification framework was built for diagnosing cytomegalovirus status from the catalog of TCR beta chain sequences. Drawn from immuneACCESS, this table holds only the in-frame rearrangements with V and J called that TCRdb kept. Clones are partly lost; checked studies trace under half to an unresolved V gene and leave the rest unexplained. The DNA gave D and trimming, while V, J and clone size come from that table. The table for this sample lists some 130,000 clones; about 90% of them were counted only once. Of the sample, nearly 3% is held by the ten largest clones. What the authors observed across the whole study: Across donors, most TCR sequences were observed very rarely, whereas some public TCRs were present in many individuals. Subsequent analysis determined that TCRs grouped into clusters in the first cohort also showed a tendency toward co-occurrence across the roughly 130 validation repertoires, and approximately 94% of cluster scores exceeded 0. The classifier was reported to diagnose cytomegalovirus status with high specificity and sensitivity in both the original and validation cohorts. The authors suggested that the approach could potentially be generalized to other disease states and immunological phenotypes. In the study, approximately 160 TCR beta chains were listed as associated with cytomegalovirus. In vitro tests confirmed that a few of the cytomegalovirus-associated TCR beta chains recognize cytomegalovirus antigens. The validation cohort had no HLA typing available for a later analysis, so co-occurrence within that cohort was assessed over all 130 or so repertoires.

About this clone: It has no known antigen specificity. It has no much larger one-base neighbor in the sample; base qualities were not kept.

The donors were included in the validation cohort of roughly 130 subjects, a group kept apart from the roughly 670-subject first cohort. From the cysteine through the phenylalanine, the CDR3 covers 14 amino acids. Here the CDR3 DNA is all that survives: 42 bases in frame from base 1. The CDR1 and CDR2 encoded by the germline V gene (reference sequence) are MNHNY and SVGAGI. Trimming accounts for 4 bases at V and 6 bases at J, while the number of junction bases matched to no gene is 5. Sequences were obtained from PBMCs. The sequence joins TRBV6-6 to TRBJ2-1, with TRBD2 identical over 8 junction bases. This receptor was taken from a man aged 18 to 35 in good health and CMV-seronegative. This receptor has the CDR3 CASSSWTSSNEQFF. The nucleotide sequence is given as TGTGCCAGCAGTTCCTGGACTAGCAGCAATGAGCAGTTCTTC.